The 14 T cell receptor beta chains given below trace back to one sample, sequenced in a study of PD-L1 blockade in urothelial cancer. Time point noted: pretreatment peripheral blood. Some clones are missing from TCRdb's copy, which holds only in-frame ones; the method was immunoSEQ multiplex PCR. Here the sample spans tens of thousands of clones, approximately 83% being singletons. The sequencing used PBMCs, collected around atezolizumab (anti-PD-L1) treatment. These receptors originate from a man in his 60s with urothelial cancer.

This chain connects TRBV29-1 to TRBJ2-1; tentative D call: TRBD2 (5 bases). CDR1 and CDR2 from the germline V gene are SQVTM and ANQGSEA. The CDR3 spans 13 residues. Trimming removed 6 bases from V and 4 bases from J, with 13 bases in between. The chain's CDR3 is CSVLDWNYNEQFF. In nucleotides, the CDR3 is TGCAGCGTCCTGGACTGGAATTACAATGAGCAGTTCTTC.

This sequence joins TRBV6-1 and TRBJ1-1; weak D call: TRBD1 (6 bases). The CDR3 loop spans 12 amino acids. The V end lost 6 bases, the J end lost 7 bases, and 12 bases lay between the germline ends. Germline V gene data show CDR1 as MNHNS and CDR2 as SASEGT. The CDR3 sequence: CASRDTGLEAFF. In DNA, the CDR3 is TGTGCCAGCAGAGATACAGGGCTTGAAGCTTTCTTT.

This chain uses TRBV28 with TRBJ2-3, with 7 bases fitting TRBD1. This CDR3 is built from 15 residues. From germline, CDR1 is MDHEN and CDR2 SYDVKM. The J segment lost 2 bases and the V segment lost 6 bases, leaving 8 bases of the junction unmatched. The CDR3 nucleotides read TGTGCCAGCAGCTTACCGACAGGGCTCACAGATACGCAGTATTTT. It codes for CASSLPTGLTDTQYF.

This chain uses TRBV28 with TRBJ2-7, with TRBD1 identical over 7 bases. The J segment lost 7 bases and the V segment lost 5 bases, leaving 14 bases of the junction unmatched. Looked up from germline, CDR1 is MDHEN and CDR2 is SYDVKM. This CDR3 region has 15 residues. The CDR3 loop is CASSHQSDRVGEQYF. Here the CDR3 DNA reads TGTGCCAGCAGTCACCAATCTGACAGGGTGGGAGAGCAGTACTTC.

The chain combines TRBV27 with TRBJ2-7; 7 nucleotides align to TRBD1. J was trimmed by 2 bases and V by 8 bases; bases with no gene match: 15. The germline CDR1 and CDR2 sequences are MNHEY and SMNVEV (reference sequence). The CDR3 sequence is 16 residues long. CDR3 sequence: CASLGPLGRGTYEQYF. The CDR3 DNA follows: TGTGCCAGCCTAGGGCCCCTGGGCAGGGGGACCTACGAGCAGTACTTC.

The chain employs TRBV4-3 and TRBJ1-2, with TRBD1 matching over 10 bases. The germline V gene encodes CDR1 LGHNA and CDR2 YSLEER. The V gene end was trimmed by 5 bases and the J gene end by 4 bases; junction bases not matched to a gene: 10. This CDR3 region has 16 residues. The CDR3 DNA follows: TGCGCCAGCAGCTACTCCGGGACAGGGGAAGGCTATGGCTACACCTTC. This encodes CASSYSGTGEGYGYTF.

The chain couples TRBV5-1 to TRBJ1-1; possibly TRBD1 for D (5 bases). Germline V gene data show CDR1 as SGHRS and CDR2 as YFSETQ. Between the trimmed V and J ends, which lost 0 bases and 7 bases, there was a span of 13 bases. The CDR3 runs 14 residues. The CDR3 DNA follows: TGCGCCAGCAGCTTGGGGGGGGTGGGGAGTGAAGCTTTCTTT. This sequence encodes CASSLGGVGSEAFF.

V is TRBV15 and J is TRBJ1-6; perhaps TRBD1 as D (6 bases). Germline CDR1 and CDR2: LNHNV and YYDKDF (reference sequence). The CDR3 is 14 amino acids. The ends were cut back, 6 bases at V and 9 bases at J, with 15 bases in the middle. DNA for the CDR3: TGTGCCACCAGTACCGCGGGGGGCTTTTCACCCCTCCACTTT. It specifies CATSTAGGFSPLHF.

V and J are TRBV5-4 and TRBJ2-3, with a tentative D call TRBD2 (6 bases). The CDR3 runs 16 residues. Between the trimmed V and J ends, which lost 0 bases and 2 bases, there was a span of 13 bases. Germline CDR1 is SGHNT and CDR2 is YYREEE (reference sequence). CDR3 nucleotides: TGTGCCAGCAGCTTGGCGGGACTCCGAAACACAGATACGCAGTATTTT. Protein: CASSLAGLRNTDTQYF.

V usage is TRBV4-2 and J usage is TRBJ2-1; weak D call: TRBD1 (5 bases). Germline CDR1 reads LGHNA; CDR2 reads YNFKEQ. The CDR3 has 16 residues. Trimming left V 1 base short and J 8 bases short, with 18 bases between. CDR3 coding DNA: TGTGCCAGCAGCCAAGGGGGCGGCTCCCAGGTCGATGAGCAGTTCTTC. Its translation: CASSQGGGSQVDEQFF.

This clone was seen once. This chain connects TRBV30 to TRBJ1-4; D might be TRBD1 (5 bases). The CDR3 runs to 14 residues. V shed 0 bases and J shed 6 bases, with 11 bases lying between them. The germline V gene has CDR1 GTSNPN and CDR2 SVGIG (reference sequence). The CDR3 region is CAWSVPQVDEKLFF. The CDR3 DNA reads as TGTGCCTGGAGTGTACCACAGGTCGATGAAAAACTGTTTTTT.

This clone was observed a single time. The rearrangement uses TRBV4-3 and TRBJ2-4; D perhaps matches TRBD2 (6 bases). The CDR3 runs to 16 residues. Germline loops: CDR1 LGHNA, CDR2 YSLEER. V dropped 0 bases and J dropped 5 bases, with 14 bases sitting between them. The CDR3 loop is CASSQDVWREENIQYF. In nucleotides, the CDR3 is TGCGCCAGCAGCCAAGATGTCTGGAGGGAGGAAAACATTCAGTACTTC.

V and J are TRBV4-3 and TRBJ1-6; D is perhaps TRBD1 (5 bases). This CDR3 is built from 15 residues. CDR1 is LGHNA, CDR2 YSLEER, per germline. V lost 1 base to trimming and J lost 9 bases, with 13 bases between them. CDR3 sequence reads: CASSQAAVGGSPLHF. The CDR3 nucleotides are TGCGCCAGCAGCCAAGCAGCCGTCGGGGGTTCACCCCTCCACTTT.

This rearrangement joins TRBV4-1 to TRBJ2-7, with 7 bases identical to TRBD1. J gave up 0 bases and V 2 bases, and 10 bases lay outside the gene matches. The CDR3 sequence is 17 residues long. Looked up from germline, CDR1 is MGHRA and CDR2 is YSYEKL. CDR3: CASSQLGTVQHSYEQYF. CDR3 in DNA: TGCGCCAGCAGCCAACTAGGGACAGTCCAACACTCCTACGAGCAGTACTTC.